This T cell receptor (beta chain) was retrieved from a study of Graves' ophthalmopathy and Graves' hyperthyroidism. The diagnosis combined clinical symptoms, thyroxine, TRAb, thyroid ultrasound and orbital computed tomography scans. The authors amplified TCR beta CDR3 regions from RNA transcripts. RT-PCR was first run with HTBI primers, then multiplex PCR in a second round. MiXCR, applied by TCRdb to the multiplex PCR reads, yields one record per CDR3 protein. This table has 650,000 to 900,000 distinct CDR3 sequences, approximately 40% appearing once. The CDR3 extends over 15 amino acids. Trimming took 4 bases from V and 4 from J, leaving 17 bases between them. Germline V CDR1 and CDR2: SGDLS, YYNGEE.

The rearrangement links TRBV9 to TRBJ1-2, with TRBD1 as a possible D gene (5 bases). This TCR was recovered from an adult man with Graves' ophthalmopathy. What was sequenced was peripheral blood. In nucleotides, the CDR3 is TGTGCCAGCAGCCAAGGGAGTAAGGGGACCTATGGCTACACCTTC. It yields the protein CASSQGSKGTYGYTF.